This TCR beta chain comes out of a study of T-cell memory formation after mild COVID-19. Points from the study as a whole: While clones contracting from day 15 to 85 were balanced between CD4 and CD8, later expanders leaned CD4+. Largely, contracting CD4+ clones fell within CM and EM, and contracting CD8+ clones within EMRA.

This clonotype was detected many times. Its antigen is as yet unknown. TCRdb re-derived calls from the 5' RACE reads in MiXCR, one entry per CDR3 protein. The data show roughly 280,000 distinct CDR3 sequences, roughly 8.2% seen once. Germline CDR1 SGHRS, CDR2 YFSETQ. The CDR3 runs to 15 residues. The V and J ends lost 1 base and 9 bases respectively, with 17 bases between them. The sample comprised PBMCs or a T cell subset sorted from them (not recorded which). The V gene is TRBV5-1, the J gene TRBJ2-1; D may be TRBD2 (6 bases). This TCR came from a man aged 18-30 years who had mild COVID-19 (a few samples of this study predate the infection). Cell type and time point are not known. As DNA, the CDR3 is TGCGCCAGCAGCTTGACGACTAGTACTAAGGGTGAGCAGTTCTTC. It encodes CASSLTTSTKGEQFF.